The 2 T cell receptor beta chains below all came from one sample that was sequenced in a study of T cell repertoires in cytomegalovirus infection. TCRdb fed the reads into MiXCR, producing one record per CDR3 protein. This sample carries 630,000 or so distinct CDR3 sequences, about 24% of them seen once, and the ten largest clones take 6.5% to 10%. The sample consisted of CD8+ T cells from PBMCs. Receptors were obtained from a human donor in good health (CMV status not recorded). Some clones in this sample may be carry-over from other donors' samples.

The gene calls are TRBV27 and TRBJ2-3; D might be TRBD2 (6 bases). V lost 5 bases and J 4 bases, leaving 19 bases between the germline ends. CDR3 length equals 16 residues. Germline assignment: CDR1 MNHEY and CDR2 SMNVEV (reference sequence). The CDR3 loop reads CASSLGLAFSPDTQYF. The CDR3 bases are TGTGCCAGCAGTCTAGGTCTAGCGTTTAGCCCAGATACGCAGTATTTT.

This clonotype was seen a few times. This chain connects TRBV2 to TRBJ2-7, with D possibly TRBD2 on 6 matching bases. The CDR3 is 12 residues long. Germline values: CDR1 SNHLY, CDR2 FYNNEI. V shed 7 bases and J shed 4 bases, with 11 bases lying between them. CDR3 loop: CASKTRRYEQYF. DNA for the CDR3: TGTGCCAGCAAGACTAGAAGGTACGAGCAGTACTTC.